These 2 T cell receptor beta chains share one sample of origin, sequenced in a study of T cells in Graves' hyperthyroidism and ophthalmopathy. TCR beta CDR3 regions were amplified from RNA transcripts. Initially, a first-round RT-PCR of the TCR CDR3 employed the HTBI primer set. Via MiXCR, TCRdb re-called the multiplex PCR reads, giving one row per CDR3 protein. The table shows more than 300,000 distinct CDR3 sequences, with around 18% occurring only once. Sequenced: blood. All receptors come from a man between 18 and 29 years old with Graves' ophthalmopathy.

The chain links TRBV19 to TRBJ2-7; no clear D gene. Trimming stripped 5 bases from V and 2 bases from J, with 19 bases between. This CDR3 has 16 amino acids. Per the germline V gene, CDR1 is LNHDA and CDR2 is SQIVND (reference sequence). The CDR3: CASSFSIALDPYEQYF. CDR3 DNA sequence: TGTGCCAGTAGTTTCTCGATAGCCCTCGACCCCTACGAGCAGTACTTC. Together with reference TRBV19 and TRBJ2-7, the CDR3 gives the full variable domain: DGGITQSPKYLFRKEGQNVTLSCEQNLNHDAMYWYRQDPGQGLRLIYYSQIVNDFQKGDIAEGYSVSREKKESFPLTVTSAQKNPTAFYLCASSFSIALDPYEQYFGPGTRLTVT.

This clonotype was found many times. The rearrangement links TRBV9 to TRBJ1-2; D might be TRBD1 (5 bases). The CDR3 is 15 residues long. Trimming left V 3 bases short and J 5 bases short, with 17 bases between. CDR1 is SGDLS and CDR2 is YYNGEE in the germline V gene. The CDR3 nucleotides read TGTGCCAGCAGCGATTCCACCGGGACGTCTTATGGCTACACCTTC. This sequence encodes CASSDSTGTSYGYTF.